This T cell receptor beta chain was sequenced for a study of T cells in localized non-small cell lung cancer. As concerns this clone: No antigen is known for it.

Points from the study as a whole: Researchers found a median around 61 of the top 100 tumor clones in adjacent lung. The highest T cell clonality was in uninvolved adjacent lung, above tumor. A single tumor region was sequenced, leaving heterogeneity possible.

Repertoires were generated with immunoSEQ multiplex PCR, while TCRdb's copy carries only in-frame clones and drops some. Here the sample spans about 48,000 clones, 60% to 80% being singletons. There are 17 residues in the CDR3. CDR1 and CDR2 from the germline V gene are SGHTS and YDEGEE. V shed 7 bases and J shed 0 bases, with 22 bases lying between them. The V and J genes are TRBV5-8 and TRBJ1-1; D may be TRBD1 (5 bases). This TCR was sampled from a man aged 35-69 years with stage I squamous cell lung carcinoma. The specimen was peripheral blood, collected before any cancer treatment. DNA for the CDR3: TGTGCCAGCGGTAAATTCTCCGGGGGGGTGATGAACACTGAAGCTTTCTTT. This codes for CASGKFSGGVMNTEAFF. The variable domain in full, with the rest retrieved from reference TRBV5-8 and TRBJ1-1, is EAGVTQSPTHLIKTRGQQATLRCSPISGHTSVYWYQQALGLGLQFLLWYDEGEERNRGNFPPRFSGRQFPNYSSELNVNALELEDSALYLCASGKFSGGVMNTEAFFGQGTRLTVV.